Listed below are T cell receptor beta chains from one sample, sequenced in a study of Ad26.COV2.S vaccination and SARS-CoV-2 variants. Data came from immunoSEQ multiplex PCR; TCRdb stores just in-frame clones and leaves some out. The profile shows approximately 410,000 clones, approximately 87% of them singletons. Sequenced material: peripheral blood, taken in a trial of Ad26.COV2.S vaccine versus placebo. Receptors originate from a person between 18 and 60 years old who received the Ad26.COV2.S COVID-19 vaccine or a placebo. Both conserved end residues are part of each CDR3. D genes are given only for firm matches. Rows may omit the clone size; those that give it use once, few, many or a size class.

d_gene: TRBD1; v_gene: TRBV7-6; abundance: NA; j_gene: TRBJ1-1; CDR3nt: TGTGCCAGCAGCTTGGGTCTGACAGGGGACACTGAAGCTTTCTTT; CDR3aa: CASSLGLTGDTEAFF
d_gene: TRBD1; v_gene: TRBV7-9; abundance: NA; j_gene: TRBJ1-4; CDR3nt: TGTGCCAGCAGCCTTAGAAGGGACAGGGGGTCACGGAATGAAAAACTGTTTTTT; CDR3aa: CASSLRRDRGSRNEKLFF
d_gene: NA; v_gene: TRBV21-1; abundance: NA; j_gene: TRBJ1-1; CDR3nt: TGTGCCAGCATAGGGAACACTGAAGCTTTCTTT; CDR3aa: CASIGNTEAFF
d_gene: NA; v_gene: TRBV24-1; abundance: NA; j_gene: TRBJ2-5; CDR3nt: TGTGCCACCAGTGCGGGGGGGGACAGCCTCCAAGAGACCCAGTACTTC; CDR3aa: CATSAGGDSLQETQYF
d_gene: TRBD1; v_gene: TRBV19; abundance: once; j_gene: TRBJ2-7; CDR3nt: TGTGCCAGTAGTTACGACAGGGGCGAGCAGTACTTC; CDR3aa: CASSYDRGEQYF
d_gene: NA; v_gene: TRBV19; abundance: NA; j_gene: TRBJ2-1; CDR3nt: TGTGCCAGTAGTATAATTGGTAACAATGAGCAGTTCTTC; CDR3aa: CASSIIGNNEQFF
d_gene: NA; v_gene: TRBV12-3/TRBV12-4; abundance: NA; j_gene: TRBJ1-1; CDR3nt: TGTGCCAGCAGTTTAGATCGCTCCACTGAAGCTTTCTTT; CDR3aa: CASSLDRSTEAFF
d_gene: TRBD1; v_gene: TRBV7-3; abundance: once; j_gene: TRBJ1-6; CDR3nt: TGTGCCAGCAGCTTAGGGACAGCGTTAAATTCACCCCTCCACTTT; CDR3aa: CASSLGTALNSPLHF
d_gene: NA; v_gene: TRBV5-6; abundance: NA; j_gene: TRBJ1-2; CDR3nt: TGTGCCAGCAGCCTGTTGGATGAGGGCAACTATGGCTACACCTTC; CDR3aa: CASSLLDEGNYGYTF
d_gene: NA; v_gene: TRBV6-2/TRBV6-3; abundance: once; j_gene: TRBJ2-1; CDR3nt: TGTGCCAGCAGTTACTCGGGGGCAGGGGCCAGGGATGAGCAGTTCTTC; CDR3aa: CASSYSGAGARDEQFF
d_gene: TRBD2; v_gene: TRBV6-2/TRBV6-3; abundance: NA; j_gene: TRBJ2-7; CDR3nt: TGTGCCAGCAGTTACAGGAGCGGGGGGGTCTCCTACGAGCAGTACTTC; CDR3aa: CASSYRSGGVSYEQYF
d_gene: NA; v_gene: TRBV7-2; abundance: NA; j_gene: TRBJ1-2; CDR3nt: TGTGCCAGCAGCTTAGCGTTACAGGGTGGCTATGGCTACACCTTC; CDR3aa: CASSLALQGGYGYTF
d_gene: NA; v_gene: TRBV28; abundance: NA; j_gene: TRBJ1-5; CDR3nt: TGTGCCAGCAGTTTAGGGGGAGGGCCCCAATGGCCCCAGCATTTT; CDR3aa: CASSLGGGPQWPQHF
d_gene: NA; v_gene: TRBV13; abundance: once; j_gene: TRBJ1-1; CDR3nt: TGTGCCAGCAGCTTCCCCAGGGGATTAAACACTGAAGCTTTCTTT; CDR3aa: CASSFPRGLNTEAFF
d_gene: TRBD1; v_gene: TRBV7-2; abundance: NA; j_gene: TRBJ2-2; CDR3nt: TGTGCCAGCAGCTGGGGACAGGCGAACACCGGGGAGCTGTTTTTT; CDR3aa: CASSWGQANTGELFF
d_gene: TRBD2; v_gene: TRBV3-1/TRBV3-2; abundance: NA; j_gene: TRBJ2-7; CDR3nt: TGTGCCAGCGGGACTAGCGGCTACGAGCAGTACTTC; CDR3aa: CASGTSGYEQYF
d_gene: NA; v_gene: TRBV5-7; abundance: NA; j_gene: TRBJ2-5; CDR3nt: TGTGCCAGCAGCTTGTCGGGTGAAGCAGGGATAGAGACCCAGTACTTC; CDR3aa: CASSLSGEAGIETQYF
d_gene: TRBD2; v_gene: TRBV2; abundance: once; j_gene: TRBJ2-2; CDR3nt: TGTGCCAGCAGCTACTCGGGGGGAGACACCGGGGAGCTGTTTTTT; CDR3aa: CASSYSGGDTGELFF
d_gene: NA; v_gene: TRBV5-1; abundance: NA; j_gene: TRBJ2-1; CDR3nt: TGCGCCAGCAGCGCCTGGCAGGGTCTCTACAATGAGCAGTTCTTC; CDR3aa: CASSAWQGLYNEQFF
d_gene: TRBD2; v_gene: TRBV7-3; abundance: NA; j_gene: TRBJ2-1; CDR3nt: TGTGCCAGCAGCTTACCCACTAGCGGGGTAACAAGCAATGAGCAGTTCTTC; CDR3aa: CASSLPTSGVTSNEQFF
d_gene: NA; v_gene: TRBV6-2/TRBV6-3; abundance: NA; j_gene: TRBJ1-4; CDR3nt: TGTGCCAGCAGTTACTCGAGCGCCAAGCAGGGTGAAAAACTGTTTTTT; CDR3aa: CASSYSSAKQGEKLFF
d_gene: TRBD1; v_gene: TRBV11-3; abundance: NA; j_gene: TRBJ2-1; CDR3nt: TGTGCCAGCAGCTCCCGGACAGGGGGCATTTACAATGAGCAGTTCTTC; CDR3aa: CASSSRTGGIYNEQFF
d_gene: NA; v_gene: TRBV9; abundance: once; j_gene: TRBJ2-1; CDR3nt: TGTGCCAGCAGCGTCACAGGCTCCTACAATGAGCAGTTCTTC; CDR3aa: CASSVTGSYNEQFF
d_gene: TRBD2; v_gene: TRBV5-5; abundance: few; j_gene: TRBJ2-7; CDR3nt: TGTGCCAGCAGACTTAGCGGGGCAATCGCCGACGAGCAGTACTTC; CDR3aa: CASRLSGAIADEQYF
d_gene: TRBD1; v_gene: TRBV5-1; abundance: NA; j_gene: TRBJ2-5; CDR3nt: TGCGCCAGCAGCCCATCGACAGGGACCCAAGAGACCCAGTACTTC; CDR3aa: CASSPSTGTQETQYF
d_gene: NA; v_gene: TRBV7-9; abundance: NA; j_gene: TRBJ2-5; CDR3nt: TGTGCCAGCAGCTTAGTGGCCTCCCAAGAGACCCAGTACTTC; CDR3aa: CASSLVASQETQYF
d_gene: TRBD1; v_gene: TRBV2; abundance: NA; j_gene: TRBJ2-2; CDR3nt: TGTGCCAGCAGCGGTGGGGGACAGGGGATGTACACCGGGGAGCTGTTTTTT; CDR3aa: CASSGGGQGMYTGELFF
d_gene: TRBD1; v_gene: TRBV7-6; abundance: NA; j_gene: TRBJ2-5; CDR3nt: TGTGCCAGCAGCTTATCGAGGGGGCCAGTGACCCAGTACTTC; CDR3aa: CASSLSRGPVTQYF